Listed below are T cell receptor beta chains from one sample, sequenced in a study of T cell responses to AZD1222 COVID-19 vaccine. Here immunoSEQ multiplex PCR was the method, and the copy in TCRdb shows in-frame clones only, minus some. This table holds over 130,000 clones, 94% found once. Source: peripheral blood, taken on day 0 of AZD1222 vaccination. The origin of the receptors is an adult in good health. Both conserved end residues are part of each CDR3. A D gene is named only where the DNA matches it firmly. Rows give clone size only sometimes, using once, few, many, or a class for an expanded clone.

abundance: NA; j_gene: TRBJ2-1; v_gene: TRBV5-8; d_gene: TRBD2; CDR3nt: TGTGCCAGCAGCTTGGGGACTAGCGGATACAATGAGCAGTTCTTC; CDR3aa: CASSLGTSGYNEQFF
abundance: once; j_gene: TRBJ1-2; v_gene: TRBV3-1/TRBV3-2; d_gene: NA; CDR3nt: TGTGCCAGCAGCCAGATCGGGGTCCGTGGCTACACCTTC; CDR3aa: CASSQIGVRGYTF
abundance: NA; j_gene: TRBJ1-2; v_gene: TRBV25-1; d_gene: NA; CDR3nt: TGTGCCAGCAGTGTTGCTGGAGGGCAAGGCTACACCTTC; CDR3aa: CASSVAGGQGYTF
abundance: once; j_gene: TRBJ1-1; v_gene: TRBV6-5; d_gene: NA; CDR3nt: TGTGCCAGCAGTTATTTTAAGGGAAACACTGAAGCTTTCTTT; CDR3aa: CASSYFKGNTEAFF
abundance: NA; j_gene: TRBJ1-2; v_gene: TRBV10-3; d_gene: NA; CDR3nt: TGTGCCATCAGTGGGGCACTTGGTTCGGTTGGGTCTAACTATGGCTACACCTTC; CDR3aa: CAISGALGSVGSNYGYTF
abundance: NA; j_gene: TRBJ1-4; v_gene: TRBV4-3; d_gene: NA; CDR3nt: TGCGCCAGCAGCCAAGATCGGCTCTCGGCTAATGAAAAACTGTTTTTT; CDR3aa: CASSQDRLSANEKLFF
abundance: NA; j_gene: TRBJ2-3; v_gene: TRBV7-2; d_gene: TRBD2; CDR3nt: TGTGCCAGCAGCTTAGTAGCGGGACGTGGAGATACGCAGTATTTT; CDR3aa: CASSLVAGRGDTQYF
abundance: NA; j_gene: TRBJ2-3; v_gene: TRBV19; d_gene: TRBD2; CDR3nt: TGTGCCAGTAGTATGAGCGGGAGTCATGGCCTGGGCACAGATACGCAGTATTTT; CDR3aa: CASSMSGSHGLGTDTQYF
abundance: NA; j_gene: TRBJ1-6; v_gene: TRBV6-5; d_gene: NA; CDR3nt: TGTGCCAGCAGACCCCAGGGGTACGATTCACCCCTCCACTTT; CDR3aa: CASRPQGYDSPLHF
abundance: NA; j_gene: TRBJ1-6; v_gene: TRBV6-1; d_gene: TRBD1; CDR3nt: TGTGCCAGCAGCTACGAGGGACAGGTCGGCTCACCCCTCCACTTT; CDR3aa: CASSYEGQVGSPLHF
abundance: once; j_gene: TRBJ2-1; v_gene: TRBV15; d_gene: TRBD2; CDR3nt: TGTGCCACCAGCAGATTGAGCGGGAGCTCCTACAATGAGCAGTTCTTC; CDR3aa: CATSRLSGSSYNEQFF
abundance: NA; j_gene: TRBJ2-3; v_gene: TRBV6-5; d_gene: NA; CDR3nt: TGTGCCAGCAGTTATCTGGAGGTTGGGGGCACAGATACGCAGTATTTT; CDR3aa: CASSYLEVGGTDTQYF
abundance: once; j_gene: TRBJ2-1; v_gene: TRBV18; d_gene: NA; CDR3nt: TGTGCCAGCTCACCACCGGACGGGAAACGATACAATGAGCAGTTCTTC; CDR3aa: CASSPPDGKRYNEQFF
abundance: NA; j_gene: TRBJ2-1; v_gene: TRBV5-5; d_gene: TRBD1; CDR3nt: TGTGCCAGCAGCTTCCGGGACAGGGGGAAGAATGAGCAGTTCTTC; CDR3aa: CASSFRDRGKNEQFF
abundance: NA; j_gene: TRBJ1-2; v_gene: TRBV19; d_gene: NA; CDR3nt: TGTGCCAGTAGTATAGGGTCTTCCGGCTACACCTTC; CDR3aa: CASSIGSSGYTF
abundance: NA; j_gene: TRBJ1-4; v_gene: TRBV4-3; d_gene: NA; CDR3nt: TGCGCCAGCAGCCAAGAATACTGGAATGAAAAACTGTTTTTT; CDR3aa: CASSQEYWNEKLFF
abundance: NA; j_gene: TRBJ2-2; v_gene: TRBV27; d_gene: NA; CDR3nt: TGTGCCAGCAGCCCGACATGGATAGGGGAGCTGTTTTTT; CDR3aa: CASSPTWIGELFF
abundance: NA; j_gene: TRBJ1-5; v_gene: TRBV6-5; d_gene: NA; CDR3nt: TGTGCCAGCAGAAGGGGACCGCTCAATCAGCCCCAGCATTTT; CDR3aa: CASRRGPLNQPQHF
abundance: once; j_gene: TRBJ2-3; v_gene: TRBV18; d_gene: TRBD2; CDR3nt: TGTGCCAGCTCACGCAGCGGGAAGGATACGCAGTATTTT; CDR3aa: CASSRSGKDTQYF
abundance: NA; j_gene: TRBJ2-5; v_gene: TRBV25-1; d_gene: NA; CDR3nt: TGTGCCAGCTCGCTGGGCGGCGGGGCCGGGGAGACCCAGTACTTC; CDR3aa: CASSLGGGAGETQYF
abundance: few; j_gene: TRBJ1-4; v_gene: TRBV4-2; d_gene: NA; CDR3nt: TGTGCCAGCAGCGAGGGGTTGCTCGCCTCTAATGAAAAACTGTTTTTT; CDR3aa: CASSEGLLASNEKLFF
abundance: NA; j_gene: TRBJ1-1; v_gene: TRBV29-1; d_gene: NA; CDR3nt: TGCAGCGTTGGGGACAACATGAACACTGAAGCTTTCTTT; CDR3aa: CSVGDNMNTEAFF
abundance: NA; j_gene: TRBJ2-2; v_gene: TRBV30; d_gene: NA; CDR3nt: TGTGCCTGGAGCCACAGTACCGGGGAGCTGTTTTTT; CDR3aa: CAWSHSTGELFF
abundance: NA; j_gene: TRBJ1-2; v_gene: TRBV28; d_gene: NA; CDR3nt: TGTGCCAGCAGTTCCCCACTACAGGGCTCTGGCTACACCTTC; CDR3aa: CASSSPLQGSGYTF
abundance: NA; j_gene: TRBJ2-2; v_gene: TRBV5-1; d_gene: TRBD1; CDR3nt: TGCGCCAGCAGCTTCGGACAGGGGAGCACCGGGGAGCTGTTTTTT; CDR3aa: CASSFGQGSTGELFF
abundance: NA; j_gene: TRBJ1-4; v_gene: TRBV28; d_gene: TRBD1; CDR3nt: TGTGCCAGCAGTTTTGAGGGGGCTAGGGAAAAACTGTTTTTT; CDR3aa: CASSFEGAREKLFF
abundance: NA; j_gene: TRBJ2-2; v_gene: TRBV7-6; d_gene: TRBD2; CDR3nt: TGTGCCAGCAGCTTAAAGTTATCGGCGGGAGGGCTCAGCGGGGAGCTGTTTTTT; CDR3aa: CASSLKLSAGGLSGELFF
abundance: NA; j_gene: TRBJ2-3; v_gene: TRBV27; d_gene: NA; CDR3nt: TGTGCCAGCAGTTTACTCCACACAGATACGCAGTATTTT; CDR3aa: CASSLLHTDTQYF
abundance: NA; j_gene: TRBJ2-5; v_gene: TRBV7-9; d_gene: NA; CDR3nt: TGTGCCAGCAGCGAAACCCTGGCTGGGGCCCAGTACTTC; CDR3aa: CASSETLAGAQYF
abundance: NA; j_gene: TRBJ2-2; v_gene: TRBV7-2; d_gene: NA; CDR3nt: TGTGCCAGCAGCTTTTCAGGGGGCGCGGGGGTAACCGGGGAGCTGTTTTTT; CDR3aa: CASSFSGGAGVTGELFF
abundance: NA; j_gene: TRBJ1-2; v_gene: TRBV28; d_gene: NA; CDR3nt: TGTGCCAGCAGGAACTTCTATGGCTACACCTTC; CDR3aa: CASRNFYGYTF
abundance: NA; j_gene: TRBJ2-3; v_gene: TRBV18; d_gene: TRBD2; CDR3nt: TGTGCCAGCTCACCGACGATGACTAGCGGGGGCACAGATACGCAGTATTTT; CDR3aa: CASSPTMTSGGTDTQYF
abundance: NA; j_gene: TRBJ1-1; v_gene: TRBV9; d_gene: TRBD1; CDR3nt: TGTGCCAGCAGCGTAGGGACAGGGGGGTGGGTGAACACTGAAGCTTTCTTT; CDR3aa: CASSVGTGGWVNTEAFF
abundance: NA; j_gene: TRBJ2-3; v_gene: TRBV5-1; d_gene: TRBD2; CDR3nt: TGCGCCAGCAGCTTGGGTCCGACTAGCGGGGATACGCAGTATTTT; CDR3aa: CASSLGPTSGDTQYF
abundance: NA; j_gene: TRBJ1-2; v_gene: TRBV4-2; d_gene: NA; CDR3nt: TGTGCCTCACAAGGTCACAGGGATAACTATGGCTACACCTTC; CDR3aa: CASQGHRDNYGYTF
abundance: NA; j_gene: TRBJ2-3; v_gene: TRBV11-3; d_gene: TRBD2; CDR3nt: TGTGCCAGCAGCTTAGATAGACTAGCGGGAGGGAGAAAGACAGATACGCAGTATTTT; CDR3aa: CASSLDRLAGGRKTDTQYF
abundance: NA; j_gene: TRBJ1-5; v_gene: TRBV6-1; d_gene: NA; CDR3nt: TGTGCCAGCAGTGGCCAGAACGTAGGGTCGAGCAATCAGCCCCAGCATTTT; CDR3aa: CASSGQNVGSSNQPQHF
abundance: NA; j_gene: TRBJ1-1; v_gene: TRBV7-3; d_gene: TRBD1; CDR3nt: TGTGCCAGCAGCTTAAGACCCGCCGGGACAGGGGTCACTGAAGCTTTCTTT; CDR3aa: CASSLRPAGTGVTEAFF
abundance: NA; j_gene: TRBJ1-4; v_gene: TRBV28; d_gene: NA; CDR3nt: TGTGCCAGCAGAAAGGGGGACCGGGCCGGTGAAAAACTGTTTTTT; CDR3aa: CASRKGDRAGEKLFF
abundance: NA; j_gene: TRBJ2-3; v_gene: TRBV11-2; d_gene: TRBD2; CDR3nt: TGTGCCAGCAGCTACACTAGCGGGGGCGCAGATACGCAGTATTTT; CDR3aa: CASSYTSGGADTQYF
abundance: NA; j_gene: TRBJ2-3; v_gene: TRBV5-1; d_gene: NA; CDR3nt: TGCGCCAGCAGCATGGAAGACCTAAGAACTAGCACAGATACGCAGTATTTT; CDR3aa: CASSMEDLRTSTDTQYF
abundance: NA; j_gene: TRBJ2-3; v_gene: TRBV6-1; d_gene: NA; CDR3nt: TGTGCCAGCAGTGAAGTCGAGCGCCGAACAGATACGCAGTATTTT; CDR3aa: CASSEVERRTDTQYF
abundance: NA; j_gene: TRBJ2-5; v_gene: TRBV19; d_gene: TRBD2; CDR3nt: TGTGCCAGTAGCACTAGCGGGAGTGAGACCCAGTACTTC; CDR3aa: CASSTSGSETQYF
abundance: NA; j_gene: TRBJ1-1; v_gene: TRBV6-5; d_gene: NA; CDR3nt: TGTGCCAGCAGGGGGGGGTTTGGCACTGAAGCTTTCTTT; CDR3aa: CASRGGFGTEAFF
abundance: NA; j_gene: TRBJ2-1; v_gene: TRBV7-3; d_gene: TRBD2; CDR3nt: TGTGCCAGCAGCCTGAGTACTAGCGGTCCGCAGTTCTTC; CDR3aa: CASSLSTSGPQFF
abundance: NA; j_gene: TRBJ2-2; v_gene: TRBV2; d_gene: NA; CDR3nt: TGTGCCAGCAGTGAAGCGGTTGCTGCCGGGGAGCTGTTTTTT; CDR3aa: CASSEAVAAGELFF
abundance: once; j_gene: TRBJ1-6; v_gene: TRBV4-1; d_gene: NA; CDR3nt: TGCGCCAGCAGCCAAGATCGATTGAGTGATGGATCACCCCTCCACTTT; CDR3aa: CASSQDRLSDGSPLHF
abundance: NA; j_gene: TRBJ2-5; v_gene: TRBV2; d_gene: NA; CDR3nt: TGTGCCAGCGCGGGTCAGGGCCAAGAGACCCAGTACTTC; CDR3aa: CASAGQGQETQYF
abundance: NA; j_gene: TRBJ1-4; v_gene: TRBV19; d_gene: TRBD1; CDR3nt: TGTGCCAGTAGCGGGACAGCCGTGGGGGAAAAACTGTTTTTT; CDR3aa: CASSGTAVGEKLFF
abundance: NA; j_gene: TRBJ1-5; v_gene: TRBV3-1/TRBV3-2; d_gene: NA; CDR3nt: TGTGCCAGCAGCCAATCAGGGAATCAGCCCCAGCATTTT; CDR3aa: CASSQSGNQPQHF
abundance: NA; j_gene: TRBJ2-1; v_gene: TRBV7-9; d_gene: TRBD1; CDR3nt: TGTGCCAGCAGCCAAGGCCCGGACAGGGACGAGCAGTTCTTC; CDR3aa: CASSQGPDRDEQFF
abundance: NA; j_gene: TRBJ1-2; v_gene: TRBV6-5; d_gene: NA; CDR3nt: TGTGCCAGCAGTTACGCGGGCAGGTCAAAGGATGGCTACACCTTC; CDR3aa: CASSYAGRSKDGYTF